The 29 T cell receptor beta chains in this list originate from one sample, sequenced in a study of T-cell reconstitution after alpha-beta-depleted transplantation in children. Unique molecular identifiers featured in how the TCRbeta library was prepared. TCRdb re-called the PCR reads through MiXCR, storing one row per CDR3 protein. The profile covers fewer than 750,000 distinct CDR3 sequences, with 25% to 30% appearing a single time and 30% to 45% taken by the ten largest. The material sequenced was PBMCs, taken before TCRalphabeta/CD19-depleted stem cell transplant. These receptors originate from a boy under two years old with Wiskott-Aldrich syndrome, due to receive a stem cell transplant.

This clonotype was detected a few times. The V and J genes are TRBV5-1 and TRBJ1-6; D not resolved. V lost 1 base to trimming and J lost 4 bases, with 12 bases between them. CDR1 and CDR2 from the germline V gene are SGHRS and YFSETQ. The CDR3 has 16 amino acids. CDR3 amino acids: CASSLNARLYNSPLHF. The CDR3 region has the DNA TGCGCCAGCAGCTTGAACGCCAGGCTATATAATTCACCCCTCCACTTT.

The V gene is TRBV6-5, the J gene TRBJ2-1; 11 positions agree with TRBD2. Germline-derived CDR1 and CDR2 are MNHEY and SVGAGI. This CDR3 spans 15 amino acids. The V segment lost 1 base and the J segment 10 bases; nucleotides outside the gene matches: 6. CDR3 nucleotides: TGTGCCAGCAGTTACTTATTACTAGCGGGAGTAGAGCAGTTCTTC. This codes for CASSYLLLAGVEQFF.

The chain links TRBV7-2 to TRBJ1-4; the D gene is possibly TRBD1 (6 bases). Germline V gene data show CDR1 as SGHTA and CDR2 as FQGNSA. This CDR3 has 16 residues. V lost 1 base and J 5 bases, leaving 14 bases between the germline ends. The CDR3 DNA reads as TGTGCCAGCAGCTTAGTGCCCGGGACAAGGAATGAAAAACTGTTTTTT. The encoded protein is CASSLVPGTRNEKLFF.

The gene calls are TRBV20-1 and TRBJ2-7, with 9 bases that match TRBD2. CDR3 length: 20 amino acids. CDR1 is DFQATT and CDR2 is SNEGSKA in the germline V gene (reference sequence). J lost 3 bases, V lost 3 bases, and 24 bases had no gene match. The DNA of the CDR3 is TGCAGTGCTAGCTACTTGTTGGCGGGAGGGCCTTTAAACCGGCTCTACGAGCAGTACTTC. Encoded protein: CSASYLLAGGPLNRLYEQYF.

This clonotype was seen a handful of times. This rearrangement joins TRBV27 to TRBJ2-7, with 8 positions matching TRBD2. The CDR3 is 12 residues long. Trimming at V came to 11 bases and at J to 5 bases, leaving 8 bases not matched to a gene. Germline CDR1 is MNHEY and CDR2 is SMNVEV (reference sequence). The CDR3 nucleotides read TGTGCCGTAGGCGCGGGAGGAAACGAGCAGTACTTC. Amino acids: CAVGAGGNEQYF.

The chain couples TRBV24-1 to TRBJ2-5; 7 nucleotides agree with TRBD1. CDR3 size: 16 residues. Per germline, CDR1 KGHDR and CDR2 SFDVKD. Losses at the gene ends were 4 bases for V and 4 bases for J; bases not matched to a gene: 11. The CDR3 region has the DNA TGTGCCACCAGTGAATCGATGACAGGGCCCGGAGAGACCCAGTACTTC. Protein product: CATSESMTGPGETQYF.

This chain joins TRBV29-1 and TRBJ1-1; 9 nucleotides agree with TRBD1. CDR1 and CDR2 (germline): SQVTM, ANQGSEA. J gave up 5 bases and V 6 bases, and 1 base lay outside the gene matches. This CDR3 has 11 amino acids. Here the CDR3 DNA reads TGCAGCGTAGGACAGGGGACTGAAGCTTTCTTT. It specifies CSVGQGTEAFF.

The chain employs TRBV6-5 and TRBJ2-1; 7 bases line up with TRBD1. After removal of 4 bases from V and 3 bases from J, the junction contained 9 bases not matched to a gene. The CDR3 has 16 residues. Germline CDR1 MNHEY, CDR2 SVGAGI. The CDR3 DNA sequence: TGTGCCAGCAGTTTCCTCACAGGGGTCGGCTACAATGAGCAGTTCTTC. Its translation: CASSFLTGVGYNEQFF.

The rearrangement joins TRBV5-1 to TRBJ2-3; 7 bases align to TRBD2. The CDR3 covers 16 residues. With V trimmed by 0 bases and J by 2 bases, 6 bases remained unmatched. In germline, CDR1 is SGHRS, CDR2 YFSETQ. CDR3 region: CASSLVASGLTDTQYF. CDR3 nucleotide sequence: TGCGCCAGCAGCTTGGTGGCTAGCGGACTCACAGATACGCAGTATTTT.

The chain links TRBV7-9 to TRBJ2-5; 10 bases align to TRBD2. V lost 0 bases to trimming and J lost 1 base; unmatched junction nucleotides: 5. The CDR3 has 17 residues. CDR1 and CDR2 from the germline V gene are SEHNR and FQNEAQ (reference sequence). The CDR3 loop reads CASSLALAGVAQETQYF. For the CDR3, the DNA is TGTGCCAGCAGCTTAGCGCTAGCGGGGGTCGCCCAAGAGACCCAGTACTTC.

This clonotype appeared a few times. The rearrangement uses TRBV6-5 and TRBJ1-1, with 10 nucleotides matching TRBD1. Germline CDR1 is MNHEY and CDR2 is SVGAGI. Trimming at V came to 2 bases and at J to 8 bases, leaving 8 bases not matched to a gene. The CDR3 consists of 15 residues. CDR3 bases: TGTGCCAGCAGTTACGGGGGACAGGGGAAGGTGGAAGCTTTCTTT. This encodes CASSYGGQGKVEAFF.

The sample holds one count of this clonotype. The V and J genes are TRBV6-1 and TRBJ2-1; 9 bases fit TRBD2. There are 15 residues in the CDR3. V was pared by 8 bases and J by 4 bases, with 9 bases of the junction left unmatched. Germline assignment: CDR1 MNHNS and CDR2 SASEGT. The CDR3 loop reads CASGKTSGSYNEQFF. The CDR3 DNA reads TGTGCCAGCGGAAAGACTAGCGGTTCATACAATGAGCAGTTCTTC.

This clonotype came up a few times. The chain couples TRBV5-1 to TRBJ2-7, with D possibly matching TRBD2 (6 bases). In germline, CDR1 is SGHRS, CDR2 YFSETQ. This CDR3 has 13 amino acids. V was trimmed by 4 bases and J by 3 bases, leaving 11 bases between them. The CDR3 nucleotides read TGCGCCAGCAGCCAAGGGACTCTCTACGAGCAGTACTTC. The encoded protein is CASSQGTLYEQYF.

In its sample, this clonotype was seen a few times. The CDR3 protein is CAISEGQAYGYTF. CDR3 nucleotide sequence: TGTGCCATCAGTGAGGGACAGGCCTATGGCTACACCTTC. J is TRBJ1-2 and V is TRBV10-3; 7 nucleotides agree with TRBD1. Germline V gene data show CDR1 as ENHRY and CDR2 as SYGVKD. The length of the CDR3 is 13 residues. Germline trimming cut 2 bases from V and 4 bases from J; bases unmatched to any gene: 1.

The gene calls are TRBV11-1 and TRBJ2-1; 12 positions agree with TRBD2. Germline V CDR1 and CDR2: SGHAT, FQDESV (reference sequence). The CDR3 is 17 amino acids. Trimming at V came to 3 bases and at J to 4 bases, leaving 7 bases not matched to a gene. CDR3 amino acids: CASSFRLAGELYNEQFF. The CDR3 DNA reads TGTGCCAGCAGCTTCCGACTAGCGGGGGAGCTATACAATGAGCAGTTCTTC.

This clonotype has a handful of counts. The chain employs TRBV28 and TRBJ2-7; D not certain. The V end lost 6 bases, the J end lost 1 base, and 16 bases lay between the germline ends. CDR1 is MDHEN and CDR2 is SYDVKM in the germline V gene. The CDR3 covers 15 residues. CDR3 sequence reads: CASRLPGRWSYEQYF. The CDR3 nucleotides are TGTGCCAGCAGGCTCCCAGGACGTTGGTCCTACGAGCAGTACTTC.

This clonotype was seen a handful of times. The V and J genes are TRBV5-1 and TRBJ1-2; possible D gene TRBD1, 6 bases. The V end lost 5 bases, the J end lost 0 bases, and 14 bases lay between the germline ends. CDR3 length: 15 residues. Germline V gene sequence: CDR1 SGHRS, CDR2 YFSETQ. The CDR3 loop reads CASSYGQFPNYGYTF. The CDR3 nucleotides are TGCGCCAGCAGTTACGGACAGTTTCCTAACTATGGCTACACCTTC. Full variable domain (remainder filled in from reference TRBV5-1 and TRBJ1-2): KAGVTQTPRYLIKTRGQQVTLSCSPISGHRSVSWYQQTPGQGLQFLFEYFSETQRNKGNFPGRFSGRQFSNSRSEMNVSTLELGDSALYLCASSYGQFPNYGYTFGSGTRLTVV.

This clonotype was counted a few times. The chain joins TRBV15 to TRBJ2-3, with 8 bases lining up with TRBD1. The junction had 9 bases not matched to a gene; V was cut back by 0 bases and J by 4 bases. The CDR3 sequence is 17 residues long. Germline V lookup: CDR1 LNHNV, CDR2 YYDKDF (reference sequence). CDR3 nucleotides: TGTGCCACCAGCAGAGATCGGCTGGGACAGGTTGCAGATACGCAGTATTTT. It translates to CATSRDRLGQVADTQYF. The complete variable domain, with remaining parts taken from reference TRBV15 and TRBJ2-3, reads DAMVIQNPRYQVTQFGKPVTLSCSQTLNHNVMYWYQQKSSQAPKLLFHYYDKDFNNEADTPDNFQSRRPNTSFCFLDIRSPGLGDTAMYLCATSRDRLGQVADTQYFGPGTRLTVL.

The chain couples TRBV15 to TRBJ1-1, with no clear D. V was shortened by 4 bases and J by 5 bases, with 11 bases between the two germline ends. The CDR3 runs to 13 residues. From germline, CDR1 is LNHNV and CDR2 YYDKDF (reference sequence). The CDR3 loop reads CATSMGMGTEAFF. CDR3 nucleotide sequence: TGTGCCACCAGCATGGGAATGGGAACTGAAGCTTTCTTT.

This clonotype was counted a few times. The J gene is TRBJ2-3, the V gene TRBV11-3; D is undetermined. CDR3 length equals 13 residues. Trimming pared 4 bases from V and 3 bases from J, leaving 8 bases between. Germline loops: CDR1 SGHNT, CDR2 YENEEA. The CDR3 DNA reads TGTGCCAGCAGCTCATCCGTGACAGATACGCAGTATTTT. Translating it yields CASSSSVTDTQYF.

The chain combines TRBV30 with TRBJ2-7; 8 bases are shared with TRBD2. V shed 2 bases, J shed 6 bases, and the junction held 6 bases outside the gene matches. This CDR3 has 13 residues. Germline CDR1 GTSNPN, CDR2 SVGIG (reference sequence). The CDR3 nucleotides read TGTGCCTGGAGTAGTAGCGGGATTAGCGAGCAGTACTTC. Its protein is CAWSSSGISEQYF.

The V and J genes are TRBV9 and TRBJ2-5; D unresolved. CDR1 is SGDLS, CDR2 YYNGEE, per germline. This CDR3 comprises 14 residues. V lost 0 bases and J 2 bases, leaving 8 bases between the germline ends. DNA for the CDR3: TGTGCCAGCAGCGTAGGCGTAGTACAAGAGACCCAGTACTTC. Translated, it gives CASSVGVVQETQYF.

V is TRBV5-1 and J is TRBJ2-5; 7 bases fit TRBD1. The trim removed 4 bases at V and 3 bases at J, leaving 9 bases unmatched. Germline lookup yields CDR1 SGHRS and CDR2 YFSETQ. The CDR3 is 15 residues long. The DNA for the CDR3 is TGCGCCAGCAGCATACTCGGGACAGATGAAGAGACCCAGTACTTC. Translating gives CASSILGTDEETQYF.

This clonotype was observed a few times. The chain is built from TRBV7-8 and TRBJ2-3; TRBD2 aligns across 9 bases. Per the germline V gene, CDR1 is SGHVS and CDR2 is FQNEAQ. The CDR3 consists of 16 residues. V was clipped by 1 base and J by 0 bases; unmatched bases: 2. Written as DNA, the CDR3 is TGTGCCAGCAGCTTAGGGGCGGGAGGGAGCACAGATACGCAGTATTTT. Residues: CASSLGAGGSTDTQYF.

This clonotype appeared a single time. The chain joins TRBV7-9 to TRBJ2-3; D may be TRBD2 (5 bases). This CDR3 has 15 residues. Germline CDR1 and CDR2: SEHNR and FQNEAQ (reference sequence). The V end was cut by 1 base, the J end by 4 bases, with 12 bases between. In DNA, the CDR3 is TGTGCCAGCAGCTTAGGGTCTAGCCCGGCAGATACGCAGTATTTT. This codes for CASSLGSSPADTQYF.

The chain joins TRBV20-1 to TRBJ1-5, with D possibly being TRBD1 (6 bases). There are 14 residues in the CDR3. Germline CDR1 DFQATT, CDR2 SNEGSKA (reference sequence). V lost 6 bases and J 3 bases, leaving 15 bases between the germline ends. The CDR3 reads CSARTGTFNQPQHF. CDR3 DNA: TGCAGTGCCCGGACCGGGACATTCAATCAGCCCCAGCATTTT.

The gene calls are TRBV5-6 and TRBJ1-6; the D gene is possibly TRBD1 (5 bases). The CDR3 is 15 amino acids. Trimming took off 2 bases at V and 2 bases at J, with 8 bases between the two ends. Per germline, CDR1 SGHDT and CDR2 YYEEEE. CDR3 protein: CASSLEGTYNSPLHF. In DNA, the CDR3 is TGTGCCAGCAGCTTAGAGGGGACCTATAATTCACCCCTCCACTTT.

The rearrangement links TRBV5-5 to TRBJ2-1; D gene unclear. Germline V lookup: CDR1 SGHKS, CDR2 YYEKEE (reference sequence). Trimming took 1 base from V and 3 from J, leaving 8 bases between them. The CDR3 is made up of 14 amino acids. The CDR3 region is CASSLLHRYNEQFF. The CDR3 DNA reads as TGTGCCAGCAGCTTGTTGCACCGCTACAATGAGCAGTTCTTC.

Only a few counts were recorded for this clonotype. V gene TRBV5-1 combines with J gene TRBJ2-7, with 8 bases matching TRBD2. The CDR3 spans 14 residues. The germline CDR1 and CDR2 sequences are SGHRS and YFSETQ. V trimming: 4 bases; J trimming: 3 bases; junction bases outside the gene matches: 6. The CDR3 is CASSLTAGGYEQYF. The CDR3 DNA follows: TGCGCCAGCAGCCTCACTGCGGGAGGCTACGAGCAGTACTTC.